One and the same sample provided the 30 T cell receptor beta chains below, sequenced in a study of post-analysis software for immune sequencing data. Study-wide points: Compared with controls, patients had more of five TRBV segments, including TRBV5-6, TRBV5-1 and TRBV20-1.

Which antigens these TCRs recognize remains unknown. Incorporated into the TCR beta cDNA libraries were unique molecular identifiers, which served to reduce PCR and sequencing biases. MiXCR was run by TCRdb on the PCR reads, yielding one entry per CDR3 protein. The table lists about 260,000 distinct CDR3 sequences, approximately 34% of them singletons. Sequenced material: blood. The source of these receptors is a girl aged 10 to 17 with multiple sclerosis.

This clonotype turned up a few times. This chain links TRBV7-2 with TRBJ2-7; 8 nucleotides agree with TRBD2. The DNA end lines up better with TRBJ2-5; the J call may be wrong. Germline lookup yields CDR1 SGHTA and CDR2 FQGNSA. This CDR3 is built from 16 residues. The DNA of the CDR3 is TGTGCCAGCAGCTTATCGGGACTAGGTGGGACGAAGACCCAGTACTTC. Encoded protein: CASSLSGLGGTKTQYF.

The chain recombines TRBV20-1 with TRBJ1-1, with D possibly TRBD1 on 5 matching bases. The CDR3 is 14 amino acids. V was shortened by 4 bases and J by 0 bases, with 12 bases between the two germline ends. Per germline, CDR1 DFQATT and CDR2 SNEGSKA (reference sequence). CDR3 DNA: TGCAGTGCTAACCGGCCAGGGCTGAACACTGAAGCTTTCTTT. Translation: CSANRPGLNTEAFF.

V is TRBV5-1 and J is TRBJ1-2, with a tentative D call TRBD1 (6 bases). Germline CDR1 reads SGHRS; CDR2 reads YFSETQ. The CDR3 totals 14 residues. V lost 0 bases, J lost 1 base, and 7 bases lay in between. The CDR3 DNA is TGCGCCAGCAGCTTGGTGGACAGTAACTATGGCTACACCTTC. As protein: CASSLVDSNYGYTF.

A remark on this clonotype: One base away lies a much larger clone, so this may be a sequencing read error. V and J are TRBV7-8 and TRBJ1-1; D call uncertain. The V gene's germline CDR1 is SGHVS and CDR2 FQNEAQ. The CDR3 spans 18 residues. CDR3 bases: TGTGCCAGCAGCTCGGCCGACCCCGGGCGCTTGATGAACACTGAAGTTTTCTTT. Translated, it gives CASSSADPGRLMNTEVFF.

The chain employs TRBV7-3 and TRBJ2-1, with 10 bases aligning to TRBD1. Trimming removed 2 bases from V and 9 bases from J; junction bases left unmatched: 7. Germline values: CDR1 SGHTA, CDR2 FQGTGA. The CDR3 consists of 15 residues. CDR3 amino acids: CASSLGTGEIGEQFF. The CDR3 DNA follows: TGTGCCAGCAGCTTAGGGACAGGGGAAATCGGTGAGCAGTTCTTC. Based on the CDR3 plus reference TRBV7-3 and TRBJ2-1, the full variable domain is GAGVSQTPSNKVTEKGKYVELRCDPISGHTALYWYRQSLGQGPEFLIYFQGTGAADDSGLPNDRFFAVRPEGSVSTLKIQRTERGDSAVYLCASSLGTGEIGEQFFGPGTRLTVL.

This clonotype was counted between two and nine times. The genes are TRBV11-2 and TRBJ2-5; 8 bases line up with TRBD2. With V trimmed by 5 bases and J by 11 bases, 16 bases remained unmatched. This CDR3 has 15 amino acids. Germline V gives CDR1 SGHAT, CDR2 FQNNGV. The CDR3 loop reads CASSRGGLSYNEQYF. CDR3 coding DNA: TGTGCCAGCAGCCGCGGGGGGCTATCGTACAATGAGCAGTACTTC. Drawing the rest from reference TRBV11-2 and TRBJ2-5, the complete variable domain is EAGVAQSPRYKIIEKRQSVAFWCNPISGHATLYWYQQILGQGPKLLIQFQNNGVVDDSQLPKDRFSAERLKGVDSTLKIQPAKLEDSAVYLCASSRGGLSYNEQYFGPGTRLLVL.

With respect to this clonotype: This may come from a read error, since a much larger clone is one base off. The rearrangement links TRBV20-1 to TRBJ2-4, with D maybe TRBD2 (6 bases). Germline loops: CDR1 DFQATT, CDR2 SNEGSKA (reference sequence). V lost 0 bases to trimming and J lost 13 bases, with 19 bases between them. The CDR3 runs to 14 residues. Here the CDR3 reads CSARDVGSVNEQYF. CDR3 nucleotide sequence: TGCAGTGCTAGAGATGTCGGGAGCGTCAATGAGCAGTACTTC.

Many counts were recorded for this clonotype. The chain links TRBV5-1 to TRBJ2-5; TRBD1 agrees at 10 bases. Germline CDR1 is SGHRS and CDR2 is YFSETQ. The length of the CDR3 is 13 residues. V was pared by 3 bases and J by 5 bases, with 1 base of the junction left unmatched. CDR3 sequence reads: CASSSGQGETQYF. CDR3 in DNA: TGCGCCAGCAGCTCGGGACAGGGGGAGACCCAGTACTTC.

This clonotype was counted at least ten times. J is TRBJ2-7 and V is TRBV2; 13 nucleotides line up with TRBD2. The V and J ends lost 4 bases and 10 bases, in that order; junction bases with no gene match: 1. The CDR3 extends over 12 amino acids. Germline V gene lookup returns CDR1 SNHLY and CDR2 FYNNEI. The CDR3 loop reads CASSGTSGRQYF. CDR3 coding DNA: TGTGCCAGCAGTGGGACTAGCGGGAGACAGTACTTC. The full variable domain, in which reference TRBV2 and TRBJ2-7 provide the parts outside the CDR3, is EPEVTQTPSHQVTQMGQEVILRCVPISNHLYFYWYRQILGQKVEFLVSFYNNEISEKSEIFDDQFSVERPDGSNFTLKIRSTKLEDSAMYFCASSGTSGRQYFGPGTRLTVT.

This clonotype was recorded many times. The gene calls are TRBV10-3 and TRBJ1-4; TRBD1 is a possible D gene (5 bases). The CDR3 has 14 amino acids. From germline, CDR1 is ENHRY and CDR2 SYGVKD. Between the trimmed V and J ends, which lost 6 bases and 5 bases, there was a span of 13 bases. CDR3 region: CAISSDITNEKLFF. The CDR3 DNA sequence: TGTGCCATCAGCTCGGACATAACGAATGAAAAACTGTTTTTT.

The J gene is TRBJ2-1, the V gene TRBV7-9; 10 bases match TRBD2. CDR3 size: 16 residues. The trim removed 5 bases at V and 8 bases at J, leaving 12 bases unmatched. Germline values: CDR1 SEHNR, CDR2 FQNEAQ (reference sequence). The CDR3 DNA follows: TGTGCCAGCAGCCCCTCCCAGCGGGAGGGCCTACATGAGCAGTTCTTC. Protein product: CASSPSQREGLHEQFF.

This clonotype was observed many times. The chain links TRBV20-1 to TRBJ2-1, with no clear D. V was pared by 2 bases and J by 9 bases, with 11 bases between. Germline CDR1 DFQATT, CDR2 SNEGSKA (reference sequence). This CDR3 spans 12 amino acids. CDR3 bases: TGCAGTGCTAGAAATCCACCCAGTGAGCAGTTCTTC. Translating it yields CSARNPPSEQFF.

As DNA, the CDR3 is TGCGCCAGCACCCCTGAAAGGGGACTAGCGGGAGTCGGGGAGCTGTTTTTT. It codes for CASTPERGLAGVGELFF. The chain uses TRBV5-1 and TRBJ2-2; 14 bases match TRBD2. V dropped 6 bases and J dropped 7; count of bases not matched to a gene: 11. Looked up from germline, CDR1 is SGHRS and CDR2 is YFSETQ. The CDR3 length is 17 residues.

This clonotype was seen a few times. The rearrangement joins TRBV6-5 to TRBJ2-3; 9 nucleotides align to TRBD2. The CDR3 sequence is 15 residues long. CDR1 MNHEY and CDR2 SVGAGI come from the germline V gene. After removal of 5 bases from V and 6 bases from J, the junction contained 9 bases not matched to a gene. For the CDR3, the DNA is TGTGCCAGCAGTCGACTGGGACTAGCAGGTGATACGCAGTATTTT. This translates into CASSRLGLAGDTQYF.

This clonotype was seen only once. The gene calls are TRBV11-3 and TRBJ2-4; D assignment may be TRBD1 or TRBD2 (5 bases each). Germline V gene sequence: CDR1 SGHNT, CDR2 YENEEA. V lost 5 bases, J lost 3 bases, and 17 bases lay in between. The length of the CDR3 is 16 residues. CDR3 amino acids: CASSPGPARGKNIQYF. The CDR3 DNA is TGTGCCAGCAGCCCGGGACCGGCCCGAGGCAAAAACATTCAGTACTTC.

Ten or more counts support this clonotype. In DNA form, the CDR3 reads TGCAGTGCTAACAGGGGGAGTCAGCCCCAGCATTTT. It encodes CSANRGSQPQHF. The genes are TRBV20-1 and TRBJ1-5; TRBD1 aligns across 8 bases. The junction had 2 bases not matched to a gene; V was cut back by 4 bases and J by 6 bases. CDR1 and CDR2 (germline): DFQATT, SNEGSKA (reference sequence). The CDR3 length is 12 residues.

The rearrangement uses TRBV6-1 and TRBJ2-5; no firm D call. V lost 5 bases and J 0 bases, leaving 13 bases between the germline ends. This CDR3 has 15 amino acids. Germline loops: CDR1 MNHNS, CDR2 SASEGT. The CDR3 nucleotides read TGTGCCAGCAGTCGTAGATCCCCAAACCAAGAGACCCAGTACTTC. Protein product: CASSRRSPNQETQYF.

This clonotype was seen a handful of times. It may be a read error: a sequence one base away is much more abundant. The chain combines TRBV6-4 with TRBJ2-6; no definite D call. There are 14 residues in the CDR3. CDR1 MRHNA and CDR2 SNTAGT come from the germline V gene. DNA of the CDR3: TGTGTCGGACGGTCGGGCCCTGGGGCCAACGTCCTGACTTTC. It translates to CVGRSGPGANVLTF.

This sequence joins TRBV4-1 and TRBJ2-1; D uncertain. Germline values: CDR1 MGHRA, CDR2 YSYEKL. The CDR3 is made up of 13 amino acids. Trimming took off 1 base at V and 6 bases at J, with 7 bases between the two ends. CDR3 amino acids: CASSQGPSNEQFF. The CDR3 DNA reads TGCGCCAGCAGCCAAGGTCCCTCCAATGAGCAGTTCTTC.

This clonotype has a count of ten or more. This sequence joins TRBV7-9 and TRBJ2-1; D gene ambiguous. Germline loops: CDR1 SEHNR, CDR2 FQNEAQ (reference sequence). The CDR3 covers 13 residues. V was pared by 3 bases and J by 2 bases, with 5 bases between. CDR3 loop: CASSLEPYNEQFF. CDR3 DNA sequence: TGTGCCAGCAGCTTGGAACCCTACAATGAGCAGTTCTTC.

This clonotype was found many times. This chain joins TRBV20-1 and TRBJ2-7, with D unresolved. Germline CDR1 and CDR2: DFQATT and SNEGSKA (reference sequence). The CDR3 is 12 residues long. Deletions cut 4 bases from V and 7 bases from J, with 14 bases between. CDR3 nucleotide sequence: TGCAGTGCTATTATGGGTGATAAAGAGCAGTACTTC. This codes for CSAIMGDKEQYF.

The rearrangement joins TRBV7-2 to TRBJ2-3; D ambiguous. Looked up from germline, CDR1 is SGHTA and CDR2 is FQGNSA. Trimming shortened V by 0 bases and J by 9 bases, and 13 bases separated the two germline ends. The CDR3 extends over 14 amino acids. The CDR3 loop is CASSLADSLLTQYF. CDR3 DNA: TGTGCCAGCAGCTTAGCCGATTCCTTGCTCACGCAGTATTTT.

For the CDR3, the DNA is TGCAGTACATGGGAGGCAGGGCGTCCCTACGAGCAGTACTTC. It is translated as CSTWEAGRPYEQYF. The rearrangement uses TRBV20-1 and TRBJ2-7; a weak D match, TRBD2 (6 bases). This CDR3 has 14 residues. Trimming removed 8 bases from V and 2 bases from J, with 19 bases in between. CDR1 is DFQATT, CDR2 SNEGSKA, per germline (reference sequence).

The chain links TRBV7-9 to TRBJ1-4; no clear D. CDR1 is SEHNR, CDR2 FQNEAQ, per germline (reference sequence). The CDR3 is 16 residues long. V lost 1 base to trimming and J lost 5 bases, with 14 bases between them. This chain's CDR3 is CASSLVASRRNEKLFF. CDR3 in DNA: TGTGCCAGCAGCTTAGTTGCGTCACGCCGAAATGAAAAACTGTTTTTT.

This clonotype was detected many times. The chain has TRBV10-3 and TRBJ1-4; D is perhaps TRBD1 (6 bases). The CDR3 has 13 residues. Germline assignment: CDR1 ENHRY and CDR2 SYGVKD. Trimming stripped 10 bases from V and 4 bases from J, with 13 bases between. The CDR3 DNA follows: TGTGCCAGTAGAGGGGGACTTAATGAAAAACTGTTTTTT. Protein product: CASRGGLNEKLFF.

This clonotype occurred a few times. Possible read error: a much larger clone is one base away. This chain uses TRBV6-4 with TRBJ2-5; D is unclear. CDR1 and CDR2 from the germline V gene are MRHNA and SNTAGT. The CDR3 is 13 amino acids. V lost 2 bases to trimming and J lost 11 bases, with 15 bases between them. DNA of the CDR3: TGTGCCAGCAGTGACACCCCAGAGTATGAGCAGTACTTC. The encoded protein is CASSDTPEYEQYF.

The chain couples TRBV7-8 to TRBJ1-1, with D tentatively TRBD1 (6 bases). This CDR3 region has 16 residues. The germline V gene has CDR1 SGHVS and CDR2 FQNEAQ. With 3 bases removed from V and 0 bases from J, the gap between germline ends came to 14 bases. The CDR3 here is CASSLRGAAMNTEAFF. The CDR3 bases are TGTGCCAGCAGCTTGCGGGGGGCGGCCATGAACACTGAAGCTTTCTTT.

This clonotype showed up many times. The chain employs TRBV20-1 and TRBJ2-3; tentatively, D is TRBD2 (5 bases). The V gene lost 6 bases and the J gene lost 1 base, with 20 bases spanning the gap. Germline V gene lookup returns CDR1 DFQATT and CDR2 SNEGSKA (reference sequence). The CDR3 runs 16 residues. The CDR3 spells CSAAGGNAIGTDTQYF. CDR3 nucleotides: TGCAGTGCCGCGGGCGGAAACGCCATCGGCACAGATACGCAGTATTTT.

This clonotype has a single count. The CDR3 loop reads CAIRPGQGSYEQYF. In nucleotides, the CDR3 is TGTGCCATCAGACCGGGACAGGGGTCCTACGAGCAGTACTTC. This chain connects TRBV10-3 to TRBJ2-7, with 10 bases lining up with TRBD1. After removal of 6 bases from V and 1 base from J, the junction contained 3 bases not matched to a gene. The germline V gene has CDR1 ENHRY and CDR2 SYGVKD. This CDR3 spans 14 amino acids.

The chain joins TRBV20-1 to TRBJ2-7; no firm D call. The CDR3 runs 14 residues. Germline V lookup: CDR1 DFQATT, CDR2 SNEGSKA (reference sequence). V was clipped by 3 bases and J by 0 bases, with 12 bases between them. CDR3 sequence (DNA): TGCAGTGCTAGCCAGGCACTCGCCTCCTACGAGCAGTACTTC. This translates into CSASQALASYEQYF.